Here is one T cell receptor beta chain with its context. Its antigen is not identified. This entry belongs to a study of OX40 agonist ivuxolimab in advanced cancers. The study, taken as a whole, reports: Clonal expansion by week 6 occurred in CD4+ and CD8+ blood T cells (at 0.1 to 3.0 mg/kg).

Data came from immunoSEQ multiplex PCR; TCRdb stores just in-frame clones and leaves some out. The sample shows approximately 14,000 clones, about 60% of them seen only once. V lost 2 bases and J 5 bases, leaving 8 bases between the germline ends. The CDR3 is 13 residues long. CDR1 is SGHTS, CDR2 YDEGEE, per germline. This TCR was recovered from an adult with an advanced solid tumor such as melanoma, head and neck, liver or kidney cancer. The source was CD4+ or CD8+ T cells sorted from blood, collected in a trial of the OX40 agonist ivuxolimab. J is TRBJ2-1 and V is TRBV5-8, with a tentative D call TRBD1 (6 bases). CDR3 sequence reads: CASSFTGNNEQFF. The DNA for the CDR3 is TGTGCCAGCAGCTTCACAGGGAACAATGAGCAGTTCTTC.